This T cell receptor beta chain was identified during a study of a mutant IDH1 vaccine in newly diagnosed glioma. Across the whole study: Standard pretreatment was either radiotherapy, temozolomide, or, for most, radiochemotherapy with temozolomide.

TCRdb keeps only in-frame clones here, not all; method: immunoSEQ multiplex PCR. The sample includes 30,000 to 35,000 clones, more than 85% of them seen just once. Described time point: baseline, week 1 (first vaccination visit). Treatment here: pre-vaccination baseline after standard-of-care therapy. This receptor was identified in a woman between 40 and 55 years old with glioma. The sample was PBMCs, taken from a glioma patient treated with radiotherapy, temozolomide or both.

The CDR3 bases are TGTGCCAGCAGTGGAGCCGGGACAGGGGAATGGATGAACACTGAAGCTTTCTTT. It codes for CASSGAGTGEWMNTEAFF. The chain uses TRBV2 and TRBJ1-1, with 10 bases that match TRBD1. The CDR3 has 18 residues. V lost 4 bases and J lost 0; bases outside the gene matches: 11. The germline gives CDR1 SNHLY, CDR2 FYNNEI.